The rows below give T cell receptor beta chains drawn from one sample of a study of response to subunit inactivated influenza vaccine. TCRdb re-called the RT-PCR reads with MiXCR, one entry per CDR3 protein. The data show around 190,000 distinct CDR3 sequences, about 15% seen once. The sequencing here drew on CD8+ T cells sorted from PBMCs, taken 4 to 6 days after vaccination. The receptors derive from a man aged 50-59 years who received an inactivated influenza vaccine. CDR3s include the opening cysteine and the closing phenylalanine or tryptophan. The D gene is left open where the match is weak. Size tells how often a clone was seen (once, few, many) or the class of an expanded clone, and some rows leave it out.

d_gene,len,j_gene,abundance,v_gene,CDR3aa,CDR3nt
TRBD1,16,TRBJ2-3,few,TRBV24-1,CATSAGTGVGADTQYF,TGTGCCACCAGTGCAGGGACAGGGGTAGGGGCAGATACGCAGTATTTT
TRBD2,16,TRBJ2-7,NA,TRBV4-2,CASSPGRVLSSYEQYF,TGTGCCAGCAGCCCGGGGAGGGTCCTGAGCTCCTACGAGCAGTACTTC
NA,11,TRBJ2-7,many,TRBV7-8,CASSPTYEQYF,TGTGCCAGCAGCCCTACTTACGAGCAGTACTTC
TRBD1,14,TRBJ2-1,NA,TRBV20-1,CSATTGSSYNEQFF,TGCAGTGCTACGACAGGGAGCTCCTACAATGAGCAGTTCTTC
NA,13,TRBJ2-7,NA,TRBV29-1,CSVRRGQSYEQYF,TGCAGCGTCAGGCGGGGACAATCCTACGAGCAGTACTTC
TRBD1,14,TRBJ2-7,few,TRBV7-9,CASSLWDSPYEQYF,TGTGCCAGCAGCTTATGGGACAGTCCCTACGAGCAGTACTTC
NA,15,TRBJ2-3,many,TRBV4-3,CASSQEGLWADTQYF,TGCGCCAGCAGCCAAGAAGGGTTATGGGCAGATACGCAGTATTTT
TRBD2,15,TRBJ2-1,many,TRBV12-3/TRBV12-4,CASSFVSGGDNEQFF,TGTGCCAGCAGTTTCGTTAGCGGGGGAGACAATGAGCAGTTCTTC
TRBD2,15,TRBJ2-1,few,TRBV4-2,CASSQATGTRSEQFF,TGTGCCAGCAGCCAAGCTACCGGGACTAGGTCTGAGCAGTTCTTC
TRBD1,14,TRBJ2-2,few,TRBV29-1,CSVELGQTTGELFF,TGCAGCGTTGAGCTGGGACAGACAACCGGGGAGCTGTTTTTT
NA,13,TRBJ1-4,NA,TRBV4-1,CASSHPMVEKLFF,TGCGCCAGCAGCCACCCGATGGTTGAAAAACTGTTTTTT
TRBD1,15,TRBJ2-5,few,TRBV19,CASSGTSGGQETQYF,TGTGCCAGTAGTGGGACCTCAGGGGGACAAGAGACCCAGTACTTC